The rows below give T cell receptor beta chains drawn from one sample of a study of shared clonotypes between healthy human individuals. Assay: immunoSEQ multiplex PCR; the TCRdb copy retains only in-frame clones and omits some. This table holds millions of clones, 93% found once. Sequencing was performed on naive CD8+ T cells from PBMCs. The receptors come from a man between 18 and 35 years old in good health. Some clones in this sample may be carry-over from other donors' samples. The CDR3 runs from the conserved cysteine through the conserved F or W. The D gene is left open where the match is weak. Some rows have no size entry. The others give once, few or many, or a class for an expanded clone.

j_gene,abundance,d_gene,v_gene,CDR3nt,CDR3aa
TRBJ2-7,-,-,TRBV14,TGTGCCAGCAGCCCGGAGCAGACTAGGCAGGGGATCTACGAGCAGTACTTC,CASSPEQTRQGIYEQYF
TRBJ1-5,-,-,TRBV28,TGTGCCAGCAGTTTATCCGGGGGCAGACAGCCCCAGCATTTT,CASSLSGGRQPQHF
TRBJ2-7,-,-,TRBV7-2,TGTGCCAGCAGCTTAGCCGGTGGGGGGACAACCTACGAGCAGTACTTC,CASSLAGGGTTYEQYF
TRBJ2-3,-,-,TRBV19,TGTGCCAGCGGTATATGGGGGAAAGATACGCAGTATTTT,CASGIWGKDTQYF
TRBJ1-4,-,-,TRBV10-3,TGTGCCATCAGCGAGACAGGAGCAACTAATGAAAAACTGTTTTTT,CAISETGATNEKLFF
TRBJ1-2,-,-,TRBV15,TGTGCCACCAGCAGAGATCGGGGCAGCCGCAACTATGGCTACACCTTC,CATSRDRGSRNYGYTF
TRBJ1-1,-,-,TRBV12-5,TGTGCTAGTGGTTTGGACCCAAACGGGGCTCGGACTGAAGCTTTCTTT,CASGLDPNGARTEAFF
TRBJ2-1,-,-,TRBV11-2,TGTGCCAGCAGCCAGGGACCCCAGCCAGAGCAGTTCTTC,CASSQGPQPEQFF
TRBJ2-2,-,-,TRBV19,TGTGCCAGTTCCGCCACCCCCACCGGGGAGCTGTTTTTT,CASSATPTGELFF
TRBJ1-4,-,-,TRBV19,TGTGCCAGTAGTACCTCGCGGCAGAAGAATGAAAAACTGTTTTTT,CASSTSRQKNEKLFF
TRBJ1-1,-,TRBD1,TRBV28,TGTGCCAGTAAGATGACCGGGACAGAGAACACTGAAGCTTTCTTT,CASKMTGTENTEAFF
TRBJ2-2,-,TRBD2,TRBV7-6,TGTGCCAGCAGCTCCTTAGCGGGAGAAGTCGCCGGGGAGCTGTTTTTT,CASSSLAGEVAGELFF
TRBJ1-6,-,-,TRBV5-6,TGTGCCAGCAGCTTTTCCCAGAAAGGCTATAATTCACCCCTCCACTTT,CASSFSQKGYNSPLHF
TRBJ1-2,once,-,TRBV19,TGTGCCAGTAGTAACCCTGATGGGAGGGCTGGTGGCTACACCTTC,CASSNPDGRAGGYTF
TRBJ2-5,-,-,TRBV6-5,TGTGCCAGCAGTTACTCGGCCAGGCCCCAAGAGACCCAGTACTTC,CASSYSARPQETQYF
TRBJ2-7,-,TRBD2,TRBV28,TGTGCCAGCAGTTTCCCGCGACTAGCGGGGGACTACGAGCAGTACTTC,CASSFPRLAGDYEQYF
TRBJ1-1,-,-,TRBV28,TGTGCCAGCAGTTTCAGGGTATGGTTGAACACTGAAGCTTTCTTT,CASSFRVWLNTEAFF
TRBJ1-2,-,TRBD1,TRBV4-3,TGCGCCAGCAGCCATAAACCGGGACAGGGGTCCTATGGCTACACCTTC,CASSHKPGQGSYGYTF
TRBJ2-1,-,TRBD2,TRBV27,TGTGCCAGCAGTTTATTGGTGCCTAGCGGGAGGGACAATGAGCAGTTCTTC,CASSLLVPSGRDNEQFF
TRBJ2-6,-,TRBD1,TRBV19,TGTGCCAGTAGCACCGGGACAGGGAGTAACGGGGCCAACGTCCTGACTTTC,CASSTGTGSNGANVLTF
TRBJ2-2,-,-,TRBV11-2,TGTGCCAGCAGCTCCAGGGGCGCGAACACCGGGGAGCTGTTTTTT,CASSSRGANTGELFF
TRBJ2-2,-,TRBD1,TRBV23-1,TGCGCCAGCAGAGCACCGGGACAGGGGGCGCCTACCGGGGAGCTGTTTTTT,CASRAPGQGAPTGELFF
TRBJ2-1,-,TRBD2,TRBV6-5,TGTGCCAGCAACTCCGGGACTAGCGCAAACAATGAGCAGTTCTTC,CASNSGTSANNEQFF
TRBJ2-1,-,TRBD2,TRBV27,TGTGCCAGCAGTTTTGGGGCGGGAGCCCCGTACAATGAGCAGTTCTTC,CASSFGAGAPYNEQFF
TRBJ1-3,-,-,TRBV5-4,TGTGCCAGCAGCTTCAAGAGGGAGACAGGAAACACCATATATTTT,CASSFKRETGNTIYF
TRBJ1-1,-,TRBD1,TRBV6-5,TGTGCCAGCAGTTGGGACAGGATGAACACTGAAGCTTTCTTT,CASSWDRMNTEAFF